This T cell receptor beta chain is from a study of shared clonotypes between healthy human individuals. The naive CD8 subset, CD45RO-negative cells positively selected for CCR7, excluded terminally differentiated effector memory CD45RA+ cells. V shed 8 bases and J 1 base; nucleotides not matched to a gene: 7. Germline CDR1 and CDR2: PRHDT and FYEKMQ (reference sequence). The CDR3 runs 14 residues. Assay: immunoSEQ multiplex PCR; the TCRdb copy retains only in-frame clones and omits some. The sample has roughly 810,000 clones; 95% to 97% are singletons. The clonotype originates from a man aged 25-40 years in good health. Sequencing used naive CD8+ T cells sorted from blood. This rearrangement joins TRBV13 to TRBJ1-1; 7 bases agree with TRBD1. The CDR3 is CASAGGMGNTEAFF. CDR3 coding DNA: TGTGCCAGCGCAGGGGGGATGGGGAACACTGAAGCTTTCTTT.